A selection of T cell receptor beta chains follows, all from one sample in a study of cytomegalovirus exposure and HLA in healthy donors. Profiled with immunoSEQ multiplex PCR; TCRdb holds only in-frame clones, not every one. Among roughly 180,000 clones listed, around nine tenths were seen once. What was sequenced was PBMCs. Receptors were obtained from a man aged 25-45 years in good health and CMV-seropositive. The CDR3 runs from the conserved cysteine through the conserved F or W. The D gene is left open where the match is weak. Size tells how often a clone was seen (once, few, many) or the class of an expanded clone, and some rows leave it out.

V gene	J gene	clone size	D gene	CDR3 protein	CDR3 DNA
TRBV6-6	TRBJ1-5	.	TRBD1	CASSYGTGGFQPQHF	TGTGCCAGCAGTTACGGGACAGGGGGCTTTCAGCCCCAGCATTTT
TRBV6-5	TRBJ2-2	.	.	CASSRTSTGELFF	TGTGCCAGCAGCCGGACGTCCACCGGGGAGCTGTTTTTT
TRBV27	TRBJ1-5	.	TRBD1	CASSWTGSGNQPQHF	TGTGCCAGCAGTTGGACAGGGTCGGGCAATCAGCCCCAGCATTTT
TRBV5-5	TRBJ2-1	.	.	CASLSLGNEQFF	TGTGCCAGCCTCTCGCTTGGAAATGAGCAGTTCTTC
TRBV6-1	TRBJ2-1	.	.	CASSEYRTAVYNEQFF	TGTGCCAGCAGTGAATATCGGACAGCCGTATACAATGAGCAGTTCTTC
TRBV6-1	TRBJ1-5	.	.	CASSTGRVSNQPQHF	TGTGCCAGCAGTACAGGGCGGGTAAGCAATCAGCCCCAGCATTTT
TRBV27	TRBJ2-6	.	.	CASSPMWANVLTF	TGTGCCAGCAGTCCAATGTGGGCCAACGTCCTGACTTTC
TRBV9	TRBJ2-7	once	.	CASSVDQRTPYEQYF	TGTGCCAGCAGCGTAGACCAGCGCACACCCTACGAGCAGTACTTC
TRBV7-6	TRBJ2-7	.	.	CASSIGPEYEQYF	TGTGCCAGCAGCATCGGACCGGAGTACGAGCAGTACTTC
TRBV4-1	TRBJ1-4	.	.	CASSQDAPRQAGAEKLFF	TGCGCCAGCAGCCAAGATGCTCCCCGACAGGCCGGGGCTGAAAAACTGTTTTTT
TRBV18	TRBJ1-1	.	.	CASSPQEFRVPNTEAFF	TGTGCCAGCTCACCACAGGAATTCCGGGTACCTAACACTGAAGCTTTCTTT
TRBV7-6	TRBJ2-1	.	.	CASSPKIGPTAYEQFF	TGTGCCAGCAGCCCTAAGATCGGTCCCACCGCGTATGAGCAGTTCTTC
TRBV11-2	TRBJ2-1	.	TRBD2	CASSATLLISGGANEQFF	TGTGCCAGCAGCGCAACCCTCCTGATAAGCGGGGGGGCTAATGAGCAGTTCTTC
TRBV19	TRBJ1-5	.	TRBD1	CASSSDREQPQHF	TGTGCCAGTAGTTCGGACAGGGAACAGCCCCAGCATTTT
TRBV6-4	TRBJ2-3	.	.	CASSDSKKLSDTQYF	TGTGCCAGCAGTGACTCGAAGAAGTTGTCAGATACGCAGTATTTT
TRBV30	TRBJ2-7	few	.	CAWTLGPSYEQYF	TGTGCCTGGACCTTGGGTCCTTCCTACGAGCAGTACTTC
TRBV10-3	TRBJ2-7	.	TRBD1	CAISEDRGEEQYF	TGTGCCATCAGTGAAGACAGGGGTGAGGAGCAGTACTTC
TRBV9	TRBJ2-1	once	TRBD1	CASSFEQGESYNEQFF	TGTGCCAGCAGCTTTGAACAGGGGGAATCCTACAATGAGCAGTTCTTC
TRBV9	TRBJ2-7	.	.	CASSVHGSSYEQYF	TGTGCCAGCAGTGTCCACGGGAGCTCCTACGAGCAGTACTTC
TRBV19	TRBJ2-7	once	.	CASSRTRMGEQYF	TGTGCCTCCTCTCGGACGCGGATGGGAGAGCAGTACTTC
TRBV5-1	TRBJ1-1	.	.	CASSPALMNTEAFF	TGCGCCAGCAGCCCCGCCCTCATGAACACTGAAGCTTTCTTT
TRBV27	TRBJ2-7	.	TRBD2	CASSGGLAGTYEQYF	TGTGCCAGCAGTGGGGGACTAGCGGGCACCTACGAGCAGTACTTC
TRBV5-6	TRBJ2-7	few	TRBD1	CASSLIGTDEQYF	TGTGCCAGCAGCTTGATCGGGACAGACGAGCAGTACTTC
TRBV9	TRBJ2-5	.	.	CASSSYVGAETQYF	TGTGCCAGCAGCTCATATGTGGGAGCAGAGACCCAGTACTTC
TRBV27	TRBJ2-1	.	.	CASSFPDKLAANEQFF	TGTGCCAGCAGTTTCCCCGACAAGCTAGCAGCCAATGAGCAGTTCTTC
TRBV5-4	TRBJ2-7	.	.	CASSFAIMGEQYF	TGTGCCAGCAGCTTCGCTATAATGGGCGAGCAGTACTTC
TRBV28	TRBJ2-5	.	.	CASSLYGSQDSETQYF	TGTGCCAGCAGTTTATATGGGTCCCAGGACTCAGAGACCCAGTACTTC
TRBV9	TRBJ1-2	.	.	CASSEGVGRWNYGYTF	TGTGCCAGCAGCGAGGGGGTCGGGCGGTGGAACTATGGCTACACCTTC
TRBV5-1	TRBJ2-2	.	.	CASSLGTVNTGELFF	TGCGCCAGCAGCTTGGGGACAGTGAACACCGGGGAGCTGTTTTTT
TRBV4-3	TRBJ1-6	.	TRBD1	CASSNSDRDSSPLHF	TGCGCCAGCAGCAACTCCGACAGGGATAGTTCACCCCTCCACTTT
TRBV6-1	TRBJ1-3	.	.	CASSDPKNPAGNTIYF	TGTGCCAGCAGTGATCCCAAAAACCCGGCAGGAAACACCATATATTTT
TRBV4-1	TRBJ1-5	.	.	CASSQDSLGQPQHF	TGCGCCAGCAGCCAAGATAGTTTAGGTCAGCCCCAGCATTTT
TRBV7-9	TRBJ1-5	.	.	CASSALSNQPQHF	TGTGCCAGCAGTGCCTTAAGCAATCAGCCCCAGCATTTT
TRBV27	TRBJ2-7	.	TRBD1	CASRWGQGAYEQYF	TGTGCCAGCAGATGGGGACAGGGGGCTTACGAGCAGTACTTC
TRBV2	TRBJ1-1	.	.	CASSEWAARNTEAFF	TGTGCCAGCAGTGAATGGGCAGCCCGGAACACTGAAGCTTTCTTT
TRBV15	TRBJ1-4	.	.	CATSRRSANEKLFF	TGTGCCACCAGCAGGAGGAGTGCTAATGAAAAACTGTTTTTT
TRBV7-3	TRBJ1-2	.	.	CASSLTSTGIGYTF	TGTGCCAGCAGCTTAACTTCTACGGGGATTGGCTACACCTTC